This is a list of T cell receptor beta chains from one sample in a study of T cells after yellow fever vaccination. From the 5' RACE reads, TCRdb called clonotypes with MiXCR, one entry per CDR3 protein. This sample carries 300,000 to 450,000 distinct CDR3 sequences, 6.2% of them seen once, and the ten largest clones take about 15%. The sample consisted of PBMCs, taken 5 days after the yellow fever booster vaccination. These receptors came from a man aged 30-40 years who received the YFV17D yellow fever vaccine. The CDR3 runs from the conserved cysteine through the conserved F or W. D genes are given only for firm matches. Expanded clones get a size class; other rows say once, few or many, or leave the size out.

TRBV2	many	.	TRBJ2-5	CASSRLTAPRETQYF	TGTGCCAGCAGTCGCCTTACGGCCCCGCGCGAGACCCAGTACTTC
TRBV10-3	many	TRBD2	TRBJ2-5	CAISESGGGLAGKMETQYF	TGTGCCATCAGTGAGTCTGGTGGGGGACTAGCGGGAAAAATGGAGACCCAGTACTTC
TRBV20-1	.	TRBD2	TRBJ2-3	CCATGGYSGYTDTQYF	TGCTGTGCTACGGGGGGGTATAGCGGATACACAGATACGCAGTATTTT
TRBV20-1	few	.	TRBJ1-2	CSARPTGGGSFGYGYTF	TGCAGTGCTAGACCCACGGGAGGGGGGAGTTTCGGCTATGGCTACACCTTC
TRBV7-2	.	TRBD2	TRBJ2-5	CASKAGGRETQYF	TGTGCCAGCAAAGCGGGAGGTCGGGAGACCCAGTACTTC
TRBV7-2	.	.	TRBJ2-1	CVSSLTSYNEQFF	TGTGTCAGCAGCTTAACCTCCTACAATGAGCAGTTCTTC
TRBV15	.	TRBD1	TRBJ1-4	CATSLWGQGNEKLFF	TGTGCCACCAGCCTCTGGGGACAGGGTAATGAAAAACTGTTTTTT
TRBV30	many	TRBD2	TRBJ2-1	CAWSVQASGIYNEQFF	TGTGCCTGGAGTGTACAGGCTAGCGGAATTTACAATGAGCAGTTCTTC
TRBV24-1	.	TRBD2	TRBJ2-1	CATSAAGGYEQFF	TGTGCCACCAGTGCGGCGGGAGGGTATGAGCAGTTCTTC
TRBV5-8	many	.	TRBJ1-5	CASIHLQPSNQPQHF	TGTGCCAGCATCCATCTCCAGCCTAGCAATCAGCCCCAGCATTTT
TRBV6-5	many	.	TRBJ1-2	CASSYSNNYGYTF	TGTGCCAGCAGTTACTCGAACAACTATGGCTACACCTTC
TRBV25-1	many	TRBD2	TRBJ2-7	CASSEFRGGSENEQYF	TGTGCCAGCAGTGAATTTCGGGGCGGGAGCGAGAACGAGCAGTACTTC
TRBV19	.	.	TRBJ1-4	CASKRQATGGEKLFF	TGTGCCAGTAAACGACAGGCCACGGGGGGCGAAAAACTGTTTTTT
TRBV5-1	.	.	TRBJ2-1	CASTSSLPSSYNEQFF	TGCGCCAGCACATCTAGCCTCCCTAGCTCCTACAATGAGCAGTTCTTC
TRBV29-1	few	TRBD1	TRBJ1-2	CSVPGDRGDGYTF	TGCAGCGTCCCCGGGGACAGGGGGGACGGCTACACCTTC
TRBV25-1	.	.	TRBJ2-1	CASSELGAYSGNEQFF	TGTGCCAGCAGTGAATTGGGAGCCTATTCGGGCAATGAGCAGTTCTTC
TRBV6-5	many	TRBD2	TRBJ2-3	CASSSWGGSRLDTQYF	TGTGCCAGCAGTTCTTGGGGCGGGAGTAGATTAGATACGCAGTATTTT
TRBV29-1	many	TRBD1	TRBJ2-2	CSIRRGQEDTGELFF	TGCAGCATCAGGCGGGGACAGGAAGACACCGGGGAGCTGTTTTTT
TRBV6-2/TRBV6-3	.	.	TRBJ1-1	CASSYSWGTEAFF	TGTGCCAGCAGTTACTCGTGGGGCACTGAAGCTTTCTTT
TRBV12-5	.	.	TRBJ2-5	CASGLPETQYF	TGTGCTAGTGGTTTGCCAGAGACCCAGTACTTC
TRBV12-3/TRBV12-4	many	.	TRBJ1-5	CASSLSTGNQPQHF	TGTGCCAGCAGTTTAAGTACAGGCAATCAGCCCCAGCATTTT
TRBV4-2	.	.	TRBJ2-7	CASSQAGPSTYEQYF	TGTGCCAGCAGCCAAGCAGGCCCATCGACCTACGAGCAGTACTTC
TRBV28	.	TRBD2	TRBJ2-7	CASSFSGFGYEQYF	TGTGCCAGCAGTTTTAGCGGGTTCGGCTACGAGCAGTACTTC
TRBV7-8	many	TRBD1	TRBJ2-3	CASSRDRGTDTQYF	TGTGCCAGCAGTCGGGACAGGGGCACAGATACGCAGTATTTT
TRBV28	.	.	TRBJ2-7	CASSYLMGGADEQYF	TGTGCCAGCAGTTACCTGATGGGGGGAGCGGACGAGCAGTACTTC
TRBV7-2	many	.	TRBJ2-5	CASSLWRGALIQETQYF	TGTGCCAGCAGCTTATGGAGGGGGGCTCTGATCCAAGAGACCCAGTACTTC
TRBV7-2	.	TRBD1	TRBJ2-7	CASSLDRAFGQYF	TGTGCCAGCAGCCTAGACAGGGCCTTTGGGCAGTACTTC
TRBV5-1	few	.	TRBJ2-5	CASSLLREETQYF	TGCGCCAGCAGCCTCCTAAGGGAAGAGACCCAGTACTTC
TRBV7-9	.	.	TRBJ2-7	CASSSGRPPYEQYF	TGTGCCAGCAGCTCCGGACGGCCCCCCTACGAGCAGTACTTC
TRBV20-1	many	.	TRBJ1-3	CSASYRGGSGNTIYF	TGCAGTGCTAGTTATAGGGGAGGATCTGGAAACACCATATATTTT
TRBV9	.	.	TRBJ2-1	CASSQTRRTNEQFF	TGTGCCAGCAGCCAAACCCGTAGGACCAATGAGCAGTTCTTC
TRBV5-4	few	.	TRBJ2-5	CASSLEPKQETQYF	TGTGCCAGCAGCTTGGAGCCCAAACAAGAGACCCAGTACTTC
TRBV5-1	many	.	TRBJ2-5	CASSLGSGPGETQYF	TGCGCCAGCAGCTTGGGCAGCGGGCCCGGGGAGACCCAGTACTTC
TRBV5-1	few	TRBD1	TRBJ2-7	CASSTGQGLSYEQYF	TGCGCCAGCAGCACTGGACAGGGGCTCTCCTACGAGCAGTACTTC